The rows below give T cell receptor beta chains drawn from one sample of a study of cytomegalovirus exposure and HLA in healthy donors. Method: immunoSEQ multiplex PCR; TCRdb's copy keeps in-frame clones and lacks some. The table lists just over 80,000 clones, roughly 96% of them singletons. Material: PBMCs. The origin of the receptors is a woman between 18 and 29 years old in good health and CMV-seronegative. CDR3s include the opening cysteine and the closing phenylalanine or tryptophan. The D gene is left open where the match is weak. The listing skips clone size in some rows; elsewhere it reads once, few, many or a size class.

J	D	V	size	CDR3	DNA
TRBJ1-2	.	TRBV18	once	CASSLDIAVFDGYTF	TGTGCCAGCTCGCTGGACATCGCCGTTTTTGATGGCTACACCTTC
TRBJ1-2	.	TRBV6-5	.	CASSYVGAALGYGYTF	TGTGCCAGCAGTTACGTAGGGGCCGCCTTGGGCTATGGCTACACCTTC
TRBJ2-2	TRBD1	TRBV9	.	CASSPRTGEGTGELFF	TGTGCCAGCAGCCCCCGGACAGGGGAAGGAACCGGGGAGCTGTTTTTT
TRBJ1-5	.	TRBV19	.	CASSIWGVSNQPQHF	TGTGCCAGTAGTATTTGGGGGGTTAGCAATCAGCCCCAGCATTTT
TRBJ1-2	.	TRBV30	once	CAWTGIGWGYTF	TGTGCCTGGACAGGGATAGGTTGGGGCTACACCTTC
TRBJ2-1	.	TRBV11-3	.	CASSLRWGDEQFF	TGTGCCAGCAGCTTACGCTGGGGAGACGAGCAGTTCTTC
TRBJ2-3	TRBD1	TRBV27	once	CASNLGQGSVTDTQYF	TGTGCCAGCAATCTGGGACAGGGATCTGTCACAGATACGCAGTATTTT
TRBJ2-1	TRBD2	TRBV7-9	once	CASSPSSGSSYNEQFF	TGTGCCAGCAGCCCATCTAGCGGGAGCTCCTACAATGAGCAGTTCTTC
TRBJ2-7	.	TRBV28	.	CASSLGLRGNGQYF	TGTGCCAGCAGTTTAGGCCTTAGGGGTAACGGGCAGTACTTC
TRBJ2-5	TRBD1	TRBV25-1	.	CASMDTGGETQYF	TGTGCCAGCATGGACACAGGGGGAGAGACCCAGTACTTC
TRBJ2-1	TRBD2	TRBV25-1	once	CASSEAGAVNEQFF	TGTGCCAGCAGTGAAGCGGGAGCTGTCAATGAGCAGTTCTTC
TRBJ2-4	TRBD1	TRBV6-5	.	CASSYMTGGHKNIQYF	TGTGCCAGCAGTTACATGACAGGGGGGCACAAAAACATTCAGTACTTC
TRBJ1-4	.	TRBV5-1	.	CASSVDSEKLFF	TGCGCCAGCAGCGTGGACAGTGAAAAACTGTTTTTT
TRBJ1-4	TRBD1	TRBV30	.	CAWSPGQGGNEKLFF	TGTGCCTGGAGTCCGGGACAGGGGGGAAATGAAAAACTGTTTTTT
TRBJ1-4	.	TRBV6-5	.	CASSPVGVKKLFF	TGTGCCAGCAGTCCCGTGGGCGTAAAAAAACTGTTTTTT
TRBJ2-1	TRBD2	TRBV7-2	.	CASSWTSSGSYNEQFF	TGTGCCAGCAGCTGGACTAGTAGTGGCTCCTACAATGAGCAGTTCTTC
TRBJ2-5	.	TRBV9	.	CASSVDGTAETQYF	TGTGCCAGCAGCGTAGACGGGACTGCGGAGACCCAGTACTTC
TRBJ2-3	.	TRBV6-5	.	CASREGAAADTQYF	TGTGCCAGCAGAGAGGGAGCAGCAGCAGATACGCAGTATTTT
TRBJ2-7	.	TRBV4-2	.	CASSQDWVKEMSYEQYF	TGTGCCAGCAGCCAAGATTGGGTAAAGGAGATGTCCTACGAGCAGTACTTC
TRBJ1-1	.	TRBV12-1	.	CASSFGQGSGVPTEAFF	.
TRBJ1-3	.	TRBV7-9	few	CASSSVGGPVSGNTIYF	TGTGCCAGCAGCTCAGTCGGGGGGCCGGTCTCTGGAAACACCATATATTTT
TRBJ1-2	TRBD1	TRBV27	.	CASSWAGGDGYTF	TGTGCCAGCAGTTGGGCAGGGGGCGATGGCTACACCTTC
TRBJ2-7	TRBD2	TRBV11-2	.	CASSLTGGPLYEQYF	TGTGCCAGCAGCTTAACGGGAGGACCGCTCTACGAGCAGTACTTC
TRBJ1-5	.	TRBV4-1	.	CASSQGSVFNQPQHF	TGCGCCAGCAGTCAGGGGTCGGTTTTCAATCAGCCCCAGCATTTT
TRBJ2-7	TRBD2	TRBV9	.	CASSYAGGTYEQYF	TGTGCCAGCAGTTATGCGGGGGGGACTTACGAGCAGTACTTC
TRBJ1-2	.	TRBV2	.	CASLGGFSVVNYGYTF	TGTGCCAGCCTGGGGGGGTTTTCGGTAGTTAACTATGGCTACACCTTC
TRBJ2-7	.	TRBV25-1	.	CASSDQVRYEQYF	TGTGCCAGCAGCGACCAGGTTCGCTACGAGCAGTACTTC
TRBJ2-2	.	TRBV14	.	CASSITSYAGELFF	TGTGCCAGCAGCATCACTAGCTATGCCGGGGAGCTGTTTTTT
TRBJ2-1	TRBD2	TRBV2	.	CASLAGVSYNEQFF	TGTGCCAGCCTAGCGGGAGTGTCCTACAATGAGCAGTTCTTC
TRBJ1-2	TRBD1	TRBV6-5	.	CASSLTTGGWNYGYTF	TGTGCCAGCAGTTTAACCACAGGGGGTTGGAACTATGGCTACACCTTC
TRBJ2-5	.	TRBV4-1	.	CASSQTGILHQETQYF	TGCGCCAGCAGCCAGACCGGGATTTTACACCAAGAGACCCAGTACTTC
TRBJ2-5	.	TRBV18	.	CASSPTQVEETQYF	TGTGCCAGCTCACCAACGCAGGTGGAAGAGACCCAGTACTTC
TRBJ2-1	TRBD2	TRBV30	.	CAWMGLAGDEQFF	TGTGCCTGGATGGGACTAGCGGGAGATGAGCAGTTCTTC
TRBJ2-7	.	TRBV27	.	CASSLSSGDTYEQYF	TGTGCCAGCAGTCTTTCGTCAGGCGACACCTACGAGCAGTACTTC
TRBJ2-2	.	TRBV7-6	.	CASSFNRLTGELFF	TGTGCCAGCAGCTTCAACAGATTAACCGGGGAGCTGTTTTTT